One and the same sample provided the 9 T cell receptor beta chains below, sequenced in a study of response to subunit inactivated influenza vaccine. TCRdb recomputed calls from the RT-PCR reads with MiXCR, one row per CDR3 protein. The top ten clones hold around a tenth of a sample with roughly 650,000 distinct CDR3 sequences, approximately 14% of them seen once. This sample comprised PBMCs from blood, obtained roughly 12 days after vaccination. The receptors shown here come from a middle-aged man who received an inactivated influenza vaccine.

The rearrangement uses TRBV6-2 or TRBV6-3 and TRBJ2-1, with 11 bases matching TRBD1. The V gene's germline CDR1 is MNHEY and CDR2 SVGEGT. The CDR3 covers 14 residues. V lost 4 bases and J lost 9; bases outside the gene matches: 5. The CDR3 DNA reads TGTGCCAGCAGTTTGGGACAGGGGGTCAGTGAGCAGTTCTTC. Protein: CASSLGQGVSEQFF.

The chain links TRBV7-9 to TRBJ2-7; 12 bases are a match to TRBD1. The V gene's germline CDR1 is SEHNR and CDR2 FQNEAQ (reference sequence). V lost 3 bases, J lost 7 bases, and 10 bases stayed unmatched. This CDR3 has 16 residues. This CDR3 reads CASSFTGTGGLREQYF. CDR3 sequence (DNA): TGTGCCAGCAGCTTCACCGGGACAGGGGGCCTGAGGGAGCAGTACTTC. Variable domain in full (rest from reference TRBV7-9 and TRBJ2-7): DTGVSQNPRHKITKRGQNVTFRCDPISEHNRLYWYRQTLGQGPEFLTYFQNEAQLEKSRLLSDRFSAERPKGSFSTLEIQRTEQGDSAMYLCASSFTGTGGLREQYFGPGTRLTVT.

The chain employs TRBV3-1 and TRBJ2-4; TRBD2 aligns across 9 bases. This CDR3 comprises 16 residues. V lost 3 bases to trimming and J lost 3 bases; unmatched junction nucleotides: 6. Per germline, CDR1 LGHDT and CDR2 YNNKEL (reference sequence). CDR3 sequence (DNA): TGTGCCAGCAGCCAGTTTAGCGGGGGACTCAAAAACATTCAGTACTTC. As protein: CASSQFSGGLKNIQYF.

Many counts were recorded for this clonotype. This rearrangement joins TRBV5-1 to TRBJ2-4; 8 positions agree with TRBD1. Germline V gene sequence: CDR1 SGHRS, CDR2 YFSETQ. The length of the CDR3 is 14 residues. J was trimmed by 4 bases and V by 4 bases; bases with no gene match: 4. CDR3 bases: TGCGCCAGCAGCCCGGACAGGGCGAAAAACATTCAGTACTTC. Amino acid sequence: CASSPDRAKNIQYF.

This clonotype appeared a few times. The chain employs TRBV7-2 and TRBJ2-7, with D tentatively TRBD2 (6 bases). CDR1 is SGHTA and CDR2 is FQGNSA in the germline V gene. V lost 8 bases and J 4 bases, leaving 24 bases between the germline ends. The CDR3 is 16 residues long. CDR3 DNA: TGTGCCAGCGTATCCCGACGGCGAGCGGGTTTTTACGAGCAGTACTTC. Translation gives CASVSRRRAGFYEQYF.

The rearrangement uses TRBV7-2 and TRBJ1-6; D not certain. Between the trimmed V and J ends, which lost 5 bases and 7 bases, there was a span of 12 bases. Germline-derived CDR1 and CDR2 are SGHTA and FQGNSA. The length of the CDR3 is 14 residues. CDR3 in amino acids: CASSPLLSNSPLHF. CDR3 coding DNA: TGTGCCAGCAGCCCCCTGCTATCGAATTCACCCCTCCACTTT.

CDR3 in amino acids: CASSPAPGMNTGELFF. The CDR3 DNA reads as TGTGCCAGCAGCCCGGCCCCGGGAATGAACACCGGGGAGCTGTTTTTT. The V call is TRBV5-6, the J call TRBJ2-2, with D maybe TRBD2 (5 bases). The CDR3 length is 16 residues. The ends were cut back, 4 bases at V and 1 base at J, with 14 bases in the middle. Looked up from germline, CDR1 is SGHDT and CDR2 is YYEEEE.

The chain is built from TRBV28 and TRBJ2-1; D is tentatively TRBD1 or TRBD2 (5 bases each). With 4 bases removed from V and 6 bases from J, the gap between germline ends came to 7 bases. The length of the CDR3 is 12 residues. CDR1 and CDR2 from the germline V gene are MDHEN and SYDVKM. CDR3 region: CASSWGFNEQFF. The CDR3 nucleotides are TGTGCCAGCAGTTGGGGGTTCAATGAGCAGTTCTTC.

V is TRBV9 and J is TRBJ1-1; D call uncertain. The V end lost 3 bases, the J end lost 8 bases, and 23 bases lay between the germline ends. This CDR3 spans 16 amino acids. CDR1 is SGDLS, CDR2 YYNGEE, per germline. CDR3 residues: CASSAGRTSIASEAFF. In DNA form, the CDR3 reads TGTGCCAGCAGCGCCGGACGTACGTCGATTGCGTCCGAAGCTTTCTTT.